Following are 3 T cell receptor beta chains from one sample sequenced in a study of cytomegalovirus exposure and HLA in healthy donors. PCR employed 60 Vbeta and 13 Jbeta primers. Repertoires were generated with immunoSEQ multiplex PCR, while TCRdb's copy carries only in-frame clones and drops some. In the table there are 140,000 to 150,000 clones, 75% to 85% of which are singletons. What was sequenced was PBMCs. These receptors originate from a man aged 40-49 years in good health and CMV-seronegative.

The chain combines TRBV6-5 with TRBJ1-6; a possible D gene is TRBD1 (5 bases). From germline, CDR1 is MNHEY and CDR2 SVGAGI. The V gene lost 2 bases and the J gene lost 3 bases, with 5 bases spanning the gap. CDR3 length: 14 amino acids. The DNA of the CDR3 is TGTGCCAGCAGTTACAGGGGCTATAATTCACCCCTCCACTTT. The encoded protein is CASSYRGYNSPLHF.

The chain has TRBV7-9 and TRBJ1-2; 8 nucleotides agree with TRBD1. Germline CDR1 is SEHNR and CDR2 is FQNEAQ (reference sequence). Trimming at V came to 1 base and at J to 8 bases, leaving 9 bases not matched to a gene. The CDR3 contains 15 residues. The CDR3 here is CASSLGRDRSEGYTF. The CDR3, as DNA: TGTGCCAGCAGCTTAGGGCGGGACAGGTCTGAAGGCTACACCTTC. Full variable domain (rest looked up from reference TRBV7-9 and TRBJ1-2): DTGVSQNPRHKITKRGQNVTFRCDPISEHNRLYWYRQTLGQGPEFLTYFQNEAQLEKSRLLSDRFSAERPKGSFSTLEIQRTEQGDSAMYLCASSLGRDRSEGYTFGSGTRLTVV.

This sequence joins TRBV6-5 and TRBJ2-3, with D maybe TRBD2 (5 bases). This CDR3 spans 15 amino acids. Trimming took off 2 bases at V and 2 bases at J, with 11 bases between the two ends. Germline V gives CDR1 MNHEY, CDR2 SVGAGI. Here the CDR3 DNA reads TGTGCCAGCAGTTACCGAGGACTCAACACAGATACGCAGTATTTT. Protein sequence: CASSYRGLNTDTQYF.